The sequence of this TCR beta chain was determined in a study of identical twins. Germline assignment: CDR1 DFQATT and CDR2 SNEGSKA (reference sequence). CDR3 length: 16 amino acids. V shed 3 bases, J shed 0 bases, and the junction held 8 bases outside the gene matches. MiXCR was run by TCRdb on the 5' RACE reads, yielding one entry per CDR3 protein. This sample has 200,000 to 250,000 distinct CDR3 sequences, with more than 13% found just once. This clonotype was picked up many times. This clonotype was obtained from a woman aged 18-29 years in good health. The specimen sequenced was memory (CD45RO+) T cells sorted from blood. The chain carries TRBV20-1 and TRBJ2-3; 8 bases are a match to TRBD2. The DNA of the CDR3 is TGCAGTGCTAGTGTCCGTAGCGGGGAGAGCACAGATACGCAGTATTTT. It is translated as CSASVRSGESTDTQYF.